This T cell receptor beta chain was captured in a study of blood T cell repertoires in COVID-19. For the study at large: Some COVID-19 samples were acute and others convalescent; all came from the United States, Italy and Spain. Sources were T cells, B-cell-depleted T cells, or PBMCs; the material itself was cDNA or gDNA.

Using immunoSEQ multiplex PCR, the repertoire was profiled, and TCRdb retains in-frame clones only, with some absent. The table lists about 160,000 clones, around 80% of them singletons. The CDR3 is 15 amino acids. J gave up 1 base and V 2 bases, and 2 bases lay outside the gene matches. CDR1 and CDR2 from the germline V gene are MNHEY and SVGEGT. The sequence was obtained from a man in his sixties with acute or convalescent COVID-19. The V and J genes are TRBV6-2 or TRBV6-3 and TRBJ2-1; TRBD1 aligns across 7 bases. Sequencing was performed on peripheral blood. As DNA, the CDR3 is TGTGCCAGCAGTTACCCAGGGGGATCCTACAATGAGCAGTTCTTC. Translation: CASSYPGGSYNEQFF.